The 30 T cell receptor beta chains presented below share a single source sample, sequenced in a study of T cells in Graves' hyperthyroidism and ophthalmopathy. RNA transcripts served as the template for amplifying TCR beta CDR3 regions. HTBI primers drove first-round RT-PCR of the TCR CDR3. MiXCR, applied by TCRdb to the multiplex PCR reads, yields one record per CDR3 protein. Seen here are around 420,000 distinct CDR3 sequences, 15% to 19% observed once, and the top ten hold roughly 13%. The sequenced sample was blood. The receptors stem from a woman aged 18-29 years with Graves' hyperthyroidism.

The chain uses TRBV29-1 and TRBJ2-1, with 7 bases fitting TRBD2. The CDR3 sequence is 13 residues long. CDR1 SQVTM and CDR2 ANQGSEA come from the germline V gene. Trimming cost V 4 bases and J 6 bases; bases outside gene matches: 6. In DNA form, the CDR3 reads TGCAGCGTTGTTCGCGGGAGTGCCAATGAGCAGTTCTTC. Protein: CSVVRGSANEQFF.

This clonotype was seen repeatedly, ten times or more. This chain links TRBV27 with TRBJ2-7; no reliable D call. Germline V gene data show CDR1 as MNHEY and CDR2 as SMNVEV (reference sequence). The CDR3 is 17 residues long. Deletions cut 0 bases from V and 0 bases from J, with 15 bases between. CDR3 nucleotides: TGTGCCAGCAGTTTATCGTCGGCCAGATTCTTCTCCTACGAGCAGTACTTC. It yields the protein CASSLSSARFFSYEQYF.

This clonotype was found many times. The genes are TRBV7-8 and TRBJ2-7, with TRBD1 matching 9 bases. Losses at the gene ends were 5 bases for V and 5 bases for J; bases not matched to a gene: 10. The CDR3 extends over 15 amino acids. Germline V lookup: CDR1 SGHVS, CDR2 FQNEAQ. The CDR3 protein is CASSKEGQGGHEQYF. In DNA form, the CDR3 reads TGTGCCAGCAGCAAAGAGGGACAGGGTGGCCACGAGCAGTACTTC.

The V call is TRBV4-1, the J call TRBJ1-4; perhaps TRBD1 as D (5 bases). V was cut by 0 bases and J by 7 bases, with 12 bases left in between. This CDR3 comprises 15 residues. Germline V gene sequence: CDR1 MGHRA, CDR2 YSYEKL. This CDR3 reads CASSQDLAGTEKLFF. The CDR3 bases are TGCGCCAGCAGCCAAGATCTGGCCGGGACTGAAAAACTGTTTTTT.

This clonotype occurred many times. The genes are TRBV6-1 and TRBJ2-2; 11 bases map to TRBD2. CDR3 size: 17 residues. Trimming removed 3 bases from V and 2 bases from J; junction bases left unmatched: 5. Germline-derived CDR1 and CDR2 are MNHNS and SASEGT. The CDR3 sequence: CASSELAGGYNTGELFF. The CDR3 DNA is TGTGCCAGCAGTGAGCTAGCGGGAGGCTATAACACCGGGGAGCTGTTTTTT.

This clonotype showed up many times. V usage is TRBV27 and J usage is TRBJ1-1; D gene uncertain. Trimming removed 10 bases from V and 2 bases from J, with 20 bases in between. This CDR3 spans 15 amino acids. Germline CDR1 MNHEY, CDR2 SMNVEV (reference sequence). CDR3 nucleotide sequence: TGTGCCACCAAAACTGACCCGGGGATCAACACTGAAGCTTTCTTT. Its protein is CATKTDPGINTEAFF.

This clonotype was seen more than once but under ten times. V usage is TRBV5-1 and J usage is TRBJ2-1; no clear D gene. Germline V gene sequence: CDR1 SGHRS, CDR2 YFSETQ. The CDR3 totals 13 residues. The V and J ends lost 7 bases and 1 base respectively, with 9 bases between them. The chain's CDR3 is CASRKESYNEQFF. CDR3 DNA: TGCGCCAGCCGGAAAGAGTCCTACAATGAGCAGTTCTTC.

This rearrangement joins TRBV7-6 to TRBJ2-5; 13 positions match TRBD2. The V gene's germline CDR1 is SGHVS and CDR2 FNYEAQ. V lost 5 bases, J lost 5 bases, and 5 bases stayed unmatched. This CDR3 region has 15 residues. The CDR3 is CASSPGTSGAETQYF. The CDR3 coding sequence is TGTGCCAGCAGCCCTGGGACTAGCGGGGCGGAGACCCAGTACTTC.

This clonotype was seen only a few times. The V call is TRBV5-5, the J call TRBJ1-5; D uncertain. Germline-derived CDR1 and CDR2 are SGHKS and YYEKEE (reference sequence). The CDR3 covers 15 residues. Trimming removed 2 bases at V and 4 bases at J, with 13 bases between. CDR3 protein: CASSFSVLGNQPQHF. The CDR3 DNA is TGTGCCAGCAGCTTTAGTGTCTTAGGTAATCAGCCCCAGCATTTT.

A remark on this clonotype: Germline is not matched at one junction end, which may reflect a read error. This rearrangement joins TRBV6-5 to TRBJ2-5, with unresolved D. Germline lookup yields CDR1 MNHEY and CDR2 SVGAGI. This CDR3 has 16 residues. In DNA form, the CDR3 reads TGTGCCAGCACTTACGGGTTTAGGCAGGTCCAAGAGACCCAGTACTTC. It codes for CASTYGFRQVQETQYF.

The chain links TRBV4-2 to TRBJ2-7, with 9 positions matching TRBD1. V shed 1 base, J shed 5 bases, and the junction held 9 bases outside the gene matches. The CDR3 runs to 16 residues. Germline CDR1 LGHNA, CDR2 YNFKEQ. CDR3 loop: CASSQGGTGRLHEQYF. The CDR3 coding sequence is TGTGCCAGCAGCCAAGGAGGGACAGGGCGTCTCCACGAGCAGTACTTC.

This clonotype was detected only a few times. The chain employs TRBV15 and TRBJ2-1; 9 nucleotides line up with TRBD2. Losses at the gene ends were 0 bases for V and 5 bases for J; bases not matched to a gene: 11. Germline V gene data show CDR1 as LNHNV and CDR2 as YYDKDF (reference sequence). CDR3 length: 18 residues. DNA for the CDR3: TGTGCCACCAGCAGAGATCCCAGGAGCGGGGGGTGGGACAATGAGCAGTTCTTC. Its translation is CATSRDPRSGGWDNEQFF.

This clonotype was observed at least ten times. The rearrangement links TRBV29-1 to TRBJ1-1; no definite D call. Germline V gene lookup returns CDR1 SQVTM and CDR2 ANQGSEA. V dropped 3 bases and J dropped 4 bases, with 12 bases sitting between them. This CDR3 has 13 residues. The CDR3 protein is CSVDGEMSTEAFF. The CDR3 nucleotides are TGCAGCGTTGACGGGGAAATGAGCACTGAAGCTTTCTTT.

Only one count was recorded for this clonotype. A much larger clone differs by one base, so this may be a read error. The gene calls are TRBV2 and TRBJ1-3; D perhaps matches TRBD1 (5 bases). CDR3 length: 17 amino acids. V lost 6 bases to trimming and J lost 1 base, with 19 bases between them. CDR1 and CDR2 (germline): SNHLY, FYNNEI. As DNA, the CDR3 is TGTGCCAGCAGCGGGGACGGGACTGAGGGATCTGGAAACACCATATATTTT. It translates to CASSGDGTEGSGNTIYF. Combining the CDR3 with reference TRBV2 and TRBJ1-3 gives the whole variable domain EPEVTQTPSHQVTQMGQEVILRCVPISNHLYFYWYRQILGQKVEFLVSFYNNEISEKSEIFDDQFSVERPDGSNFTLKIRSTKLEDSAMYFCASSGDGTEGSGNTIYFGEGSWLTVV.

This CDR3 is CATSTEGRNTGELFF. CDR3 sequence (DNA): TGTGCCACCAGCACAGAAGGACGGAACACCGGGGAGCTGTTTTTT. J is TRBJ2-2 and V is TRBV15; D unclear. This CDR3 contains 15 residues. Germline V lookup: CDR1 LNHNV, CDR2 YYDKDF (reference sequence). V lost 4 bases, J lost 1 base, and 10 bases lay in between.

This clonotype has at least ten counts. The chain uses TRBV6-1 and TRBJ1-2; D uncertain. CDR1 and CDR2 (germline): MNHNS, SASEGT. This CDR3 is 13 amino acids long. Trimming removed 5 bases from V and 1 base from J, with 8 bases in between. The CDR3 sequence: CASSTQINYGYTF. CDR3 in DNA: TGTGCCAGCAGTACACAAATTAACTATGGCTACACCTTC.

Note on this clonotype: A junction end diverges from the germline sequence, so it may reflect a read error. This chain uses TRBV6-9 with TRBJ1-5; TRBD1 is a possible D gene (6 bases). Germline values: CDR1 MNHGY, CDR2 SVAAGI. The CDR3 has 16 residues. The CDR3 DNA reads TGTGCCGGCAGTTTAGGGGGGATATGGGGCAATCAGCCCCAGCATTTT. This codes for CAGSLGGIWGNQPQHF.

This clonotype was seen many times. The J gene is TRBJ1-1, the V gene TRBV6-1; TRBD1 is a possible D gene (5 bases). CDR1 is MNHNS, CDR2 SASEGT, per germline. The CDR3 has 15 amino acids. V was pared by 7 bases and J by 2 bases, with 17 bases between. The CDR3 region has the DNA TGTGCCAGCACTAGAGCGGGGCCAATCAACACTGAAGCTTTCTTT. Protein sequence: CASTRAGPINTEAFF.

The DNA for the CDR3 is TGTGCCAGCATCCTAAGTGGCGTCAGGGGGAAGGACACTGAAGCTTTCTTT. Its protein is CASILSGVRGKDTEAFF. This rearrangement joins TRBV7-9 to TRBJ1-1, with 7 bases lining up with TRBD1. V trimming: 7 bases; J trimming: 3 bases; junction bases outside the gene matches: 17. The CDR3 contains 17 residues. Germline V CDR1 and CDR2: SEHNR, FQNEAQ (reference sequence).

This clonotype has a count of ten or more. This chain uses TRBV18 with TRBJ1-4; possibly TRBD1 for D (5 bases). Germline V gene lookup returns CDR1 KGHSH and CDR2 LQKENI. This CDR3 is 16 amino acids long. Trimming removed 0 bases from V and 7 bases from J, with 15 bases in between. The CDR3 spells CASSPPRRGETEKLFF. Here the CDR3 DNA reads TGTGCCAGCTCACCACCGAGAAGGGGTGAAACTGAAAAACTGTTTTTT.

This chain connects TRBV4-1 to TRBJ2-5; no clear D gene. This CDR3 comprises 13 residues. V gave up 1 base and J gave up 4 bases, with 7 bases separating them. Germline values: CDR1 MGHRA, CDR2 YSYEKL. CDR3 bases: TGCGCCAGCAGCCAAGTAAAATTAGAGACCCAGTACTTC. Amino acid sequence: CASSQVKLETQYF.

This clonotype was seen ten or more times. V gene TRBV12-3 or TRBV12-4 combines with J gene TRBJ2-2; D remains unclear. The CDR3 has 12 residues. V lost 3 bases, J lost 2 bases, and 1 base lay in between. The CDR3 coding sequence is TGTGCCAGCAGTTTCAACACCGGGGAGCTGTTTTTT. Its protein product is CASSFNTGELFF.

The genes are TRBV6-6 and TRBJ2-2; D ambiguous. The V gene's germline CDR1 is MNHNY and CDR2 SVGAGI (reference sequence). Trimming took off 2 bases at V and 0 bases at J, with 13 bases between the two ends. This CDR3 has 17 residues. In DNA, the CDR3 is TGTGCCAGCAGTTACATAGTATGGTCCCCGAACACCGGGGAGCTGTTTTTT. The encoded protein is CASSYIVWSPNTGELFF.

The chain has TRBV20-1 and TRBJ2-7, with 10 nucleotides matching TRBD2. The germline gives CDR1 DFQATT, CDR2 SNEGSKA (reference sequence). The V and J ends lost 3 bases and 0 bases, in that order; junction bases with no gene match: 5. The CDR3 has 15 amino acids. The CDR3 sequence: CSASESGRASYEQYF. The CDR3 region has the DNA TGCAGTGCTAGTGAGAGCGGGAGGGCCTCCTACGAGCAGTACTTC.

This sequence joins TRBV9 and TRBJ2-3; D is possibly TRBD2 (5 bases). This CDR3 has 14 amino acids. V was trimmed by 0 bases and J by 5 bases, leaving 10 bases between them. Germline V lookup: CDR1 SGDLS, CDR2 YYNGEE. The CDR3 region is CASSVGYGGDTQYF. DNA for the CDR3: TGTGCCAGCAGCGTAGGGTACGGAGGAGATACGCAGTATTTT.

This clonotype was counted at least ten times. This chain connects TRBV11-2 to TRBJ2-6; unclear D gene. The CDR3 has 16 residues. The germline V gene encodes CDR1 SGHAT and CDR2 FQNNGV. Trimming shortened V by 0 bases and J by 4 bases, and 10 bases separated the two germline ends. In nucleotides, the CDR3 is TGTGCCAGCAGCTTAGAGTGGGTTTTGGGGGCCAACGTCCTGACTTTC. Protein product: CASSLEWVLGANVLTF.

J is TRBJ2-5 and V is TRBV5-1; possibly TRBD1 for D (6 bases). Germline V lookup: CDR1 SGHRS, CDR2 YFSETQ. Trimming cost V 4 bases and J 1 base, with 11 bases left between them. This CDR3 has 14 amino acids. The CDR3 DNA sequence: TGCGCCAGCAGCCTTCGGACAGCCCAAGAGACCCAGTACTTC. Its protein product is CASSLRTAQETQYF.

As to this clonotype: A read error is possible here, since a much larger clone lies one base away. This sequence joins TRBV2 and TRBJ1-2; no reliable D call. Germline V lookup: CDR1 SNHLY, CDR2 FYNNEI. The CDR3 covers 11 residues. CDR3 nucleotide sequence: TGTGCCAGCAGTGACCTTTATGGCTACGCCTTC. It yields the protein CASSDLYGYAF.

V gene TRBV7-9 combines with J gene TRBJ2-5; 14 nucleotides agree with TRBD2. Germline trimming cut 3 bases from V and 4 bases from J; bases unmatched to any gene: 4. CDR3 length: 16 residues. From germline, CDR1 is SEHNR and CDR2 FQNEAQ (reference sequence). Written as DNA, the CDR3 is TGTGCCAGCAGCTTTCGGACTAGCGGGGGGAGAGAGACCCAGTACTTC. This codes for CASSFRTSGGRETQYF. Combining the CDR3 with reference TRBV7-9 and TRBJ2-5 gives the whole variable domain DTGVSQNPRHKITKRGQNVTFRCDPISEHNRLYWYRQTLGQGPEFLTYFQNEAQLEKSRLLSDRFSAERPKGSFSTLEIQRTEQGDSAMYLCASSFRTSGGRETQYFGPGTRLLVL.

This clonotype was recorded many times. The rearrangement joins TRBV12-3 or TRBV12-4 to TRBJ2-7; TRBD1 matches 9 bases. This CDR3 spans 14 amino acids. V was clipped by 5 bases and J by 2 bases; unmatched bases: 4. The CDR3 protein is CASSARTGAYEQYF. The CDR3 DNA reads as TGTGCCAGCAGTGCCAGGACAGGGGCCTACGAGCAGTACTTC.